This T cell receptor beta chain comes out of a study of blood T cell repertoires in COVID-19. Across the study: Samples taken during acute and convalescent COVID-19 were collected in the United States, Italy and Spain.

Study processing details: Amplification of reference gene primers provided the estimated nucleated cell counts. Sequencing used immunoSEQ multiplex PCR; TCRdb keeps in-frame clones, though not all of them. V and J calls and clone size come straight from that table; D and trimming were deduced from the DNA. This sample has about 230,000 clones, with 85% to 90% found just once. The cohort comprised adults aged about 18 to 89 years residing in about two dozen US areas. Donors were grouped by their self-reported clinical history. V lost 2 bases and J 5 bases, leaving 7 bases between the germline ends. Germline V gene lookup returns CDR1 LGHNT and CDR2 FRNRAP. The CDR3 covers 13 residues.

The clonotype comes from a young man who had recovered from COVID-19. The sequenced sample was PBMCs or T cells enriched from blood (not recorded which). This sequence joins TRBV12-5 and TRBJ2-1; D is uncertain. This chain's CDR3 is CASGLFSHNEQFF. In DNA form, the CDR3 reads TGTGCTAGTGGTTTGTTCAGTCACAATGAGCAGTTCTTC.